This is a list of T cell receptor beta chains from one sample in a study of PD-L1 blockade in urothelial cancer. Repertoires were generated with immunoSEQ multiplex PCR, while TCRdb's copy carries only in-frame clones and drops some. In the table there are tens of thousands of clones, 85% to 90% of which are singletons. The sample in question was PBMCs, obtained around atezolizumab (anti-PD-L1) treatment. Receptors originate from a man aged 70-80 years with urothelial cancer. The CDR3 runs from the conserved cysteine through the conserved F or W. Fields, in order: clone size, J gene, D gene, V gene, CDR3 DNA, CDR3 protein. The D gene is left open where the match is weak. Size is stated for part of the rows, as once, few or many counts, or as a class when the clone is expanded.

abundance: .
j_gene: TRBJ2-1
d_gene: .
v_gene: TRBV5-1
CDR3nt: TGCGCCAGCAGCTTACAATCCTACAATGAGCAGTTCTTC
CDR3aa: CASSLQSYNEQFF

abundance: .
j_gene: TRBJ1-1
d_gene: TRBD1
v_gene: TRBV6-1
CDR3nt: TGTGCCAGCAACAAAGCAGGGGGCACTGAAGCTTTCTTT
CDR3aa: CASNKAGGTEAFF

abundance: .
j_gene: TRBJ1-4
d_gene: .
v_gene: TRBV28
CDR3nt: TGTGCCAGCATCAAGGGGGTGCGAGATAATGAAAAACTGTTTTTT
CDR3aa: CASIKGVRDNEKLFF

abundance: .
j_gene: TRBJ2-1
d_gene: .
v_gene: TRBV2
CDR3nt: TGTGCCAGCAGTGTGGAACAGGGAATTGGCAATGAGCAGTTCTTC
CDR3aa: CASSVEQGIGNEQFF

abundance: .
j_gene: TRBJ1-5
d_gene: TRBD1
v_gene: TRBV7-9
CDR3nt: TGTGCCAGCAGCAATGCCAGGTCCGGGACAGTGATCAATCAGCCCCAGCATTTT
CDR3aa: CASSNARSGTVINQPQHF

abundance: .
j_gene: TRBJ2-3
d_gene: TRBD1
v_gene: TRBV28
CDR3nt: TGTGCCAGCAGAGAGACAGGGGGAGAGGTGAATACGCAGTATTTT
CDR3aa: CASRETGGEVNTQYF

abundance: few
j_gene: TRBJ1-1
d_gene: TRBD1
v_gene: TRBV5-1
CDR3nt: TGCGCCAGCAGCTTGGGGGGACAGGCGACTGAAGCTTTCTTT
CDR3aa: CASSLGGQATEAFF

abundance: .
j_gene: TRBJ2-7
d_gene: .
v_gene: TRBV5-6
CDR3nt: TGTGCCAGCAGCATGGGTGGCTCCCAGTACGAGCAGTACTTC
CDR3aa: CASSMGGSQYEQYF

abundance: .
j_gene: TRBJ1-1
d_gene: TRBD1
v_gene: TRBV14
CDR3nt: TGTGCCAGCAGCCTACGGACAGGGGGGAACACTGAAGCTTTCTTT
CDR3aa: CASSLRTGGNTEAFF

abundance: .
j_gene: TRBJ2-7
d_gene: TRBD2
v_gene: TRBV4-1
CDR3nt: TGCGCCAGCAGCGTCGGGACTAGCTCCATCCACGAGCAGTACTTC
CDR3aa: CASSVGTSSIHEQYF

abundance: .
j_gene: TRBJ2-3
d_gene: TRBD1
v_gene: TRBV18
CDR3nt: TGTGCCAGCTCACCACCGGGACAGAGCACAGATACGCAGTATTTT
CDR3aa: CASSPPGQSTDTQYF

abundance: once
j_gene: TRBJ2-5
d_gene: .
v_gene: TRBV5-1
CDR3nt: TGCGCCAGCAGCTCTGGAGGTGGGAAAGAGACCCAGTACTTC
CDR3aa: CASSSGGGKETQYF

abundance: .
j_gene: TRBJ1-1
d_gene: .
v_gene: TRBV5-1
CDR3nt: TGCGCCAGCAGATCGAATACAGTCGGTCGCGTTGAAGCTTTCTTT
CDR3aa: CASRSNTVGRVEAFF

abundance: .
j_gene: TRBJ2-3
d_gene: .
v_gene: TRBV7-3
CDR3nt: TGTGCCAGCAGCTTAACGCCGGGTCTGGGTTATTCGCAGTATTTT
CDR3aa: CASSLTPGLGYSQYF

abundance: .
j_gene: TRBJ1-2
d_gene: .
v_gene: TRBV5-1
CDR3nt: TGCGCCAGCACCGATATTCAGGGGTCTAACTATGGCTACACCTTC
CDR3aa: CASTDIQGSNYGYTF

abundance: .
j_gene: TRBJ1-5
d_gene: .
v_gene: TRBV19
CDR3nt: TGTGCCAGCAGTTATAGCAATCAGCCCCAGCATTTT
CDR3aa: CASSYSNQPQHF

abundance: few
j_gene: TRBJ1-2
d_gene: TRBD1
v_gene: TRBV27
CDR3nt: TGTGCCAGCAGTTTCTCCACAGGACAGGGGGGTGGCTACACCTTC
CDR3aa: CASSFSTGQGGGYTF

abundance: .
j_gene: TRBJ2-2
d_gene: TRBD2
v_gene: TRBV18
CDR3nt: TGTGCCAGCTCACCAAGACTAGCGGGGAACACCGGGGAGCTGTTTTTT
CDR3aa: CASSPRLAGNTGELFF

abundance: .
j_gene: TRBJ2-7
d_gene: TRBD2
v_gene: TRBV11-2
CDR3nt: TGTGCCAGCAGCACTTTTCTCCTAGCGGACCCCTACGAGCAGTACTTC
CDR3aa: CASSTFLLADPYEQYF